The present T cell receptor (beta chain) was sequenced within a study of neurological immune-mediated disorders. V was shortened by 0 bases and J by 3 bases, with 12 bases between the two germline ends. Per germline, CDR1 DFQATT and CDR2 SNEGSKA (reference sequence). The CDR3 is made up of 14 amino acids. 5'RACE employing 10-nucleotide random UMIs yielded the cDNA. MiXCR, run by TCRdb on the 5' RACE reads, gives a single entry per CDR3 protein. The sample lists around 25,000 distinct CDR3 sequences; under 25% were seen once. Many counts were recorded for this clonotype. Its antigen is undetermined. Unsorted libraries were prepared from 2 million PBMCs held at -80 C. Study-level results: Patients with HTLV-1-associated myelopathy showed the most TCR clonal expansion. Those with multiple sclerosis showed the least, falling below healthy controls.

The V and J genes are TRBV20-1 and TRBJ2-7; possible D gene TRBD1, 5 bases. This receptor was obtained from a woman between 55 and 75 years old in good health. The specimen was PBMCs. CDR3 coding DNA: TGCAGTGCTAGAGATCCCCAGGGTTACTACGAGCAGTACTTC. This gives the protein CSARDPQGYYEQYF.